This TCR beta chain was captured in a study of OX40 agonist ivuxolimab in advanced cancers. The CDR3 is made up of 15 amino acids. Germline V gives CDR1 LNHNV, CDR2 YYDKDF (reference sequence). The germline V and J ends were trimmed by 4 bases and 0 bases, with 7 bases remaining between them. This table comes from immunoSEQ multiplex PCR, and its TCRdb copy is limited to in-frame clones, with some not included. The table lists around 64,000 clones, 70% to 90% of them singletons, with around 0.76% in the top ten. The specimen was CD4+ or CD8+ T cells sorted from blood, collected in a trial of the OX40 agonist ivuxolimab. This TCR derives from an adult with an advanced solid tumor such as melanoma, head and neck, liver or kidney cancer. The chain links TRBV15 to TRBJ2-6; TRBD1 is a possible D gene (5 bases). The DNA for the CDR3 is TGTGCCACCAGCACGGACAACTCTGGGGCCAACGTCCTGACTTTC. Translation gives CATSTDNSGANVLTF.